This T cell receptor (beta chain) was recorded in a study of CD8 T cells in ankylosing spondylitis. As regards this clonotype: The antigen remains undetermined.

Making the TCR beta libraries involved quantitative 5'-RACE with molecular barcodes. TCRdb re-called the 5' RACE reads with MiXCR, one entry per CDR3 protein. The sample lists under 130,000 distinct CDR3 sequences; nearly 25% were seen once. Points from the study as a whole: Characteristic of ankylosing spondylitis blood, it appeared, was a TCR beta motif comprising roughly eight highly homologous variants. Reportedly, significant enrichment of disease-linked clones occurred in matched ankylosing spondylitis synovial fluid. Disease-linked clones displayed a CD8+ phenotype and appeared relatively rarely in peripheral blood.

The V gene's germline CDR1 is SGHDT and CDR2 YYEEEE. This CDR3 is built from 13 residues. The ends lost 5 bases at V and 2 bases at J; junction bases unmatched: 4. The receptor comes from a male donor with ankylosing spondylitis. This chain uses TRBV5-6 with TRBJ2-7, with 7 bases matching TRBD2. The sequencing input was synovial fluid, either unsorted or a sorted T cell fraction (not recorded which). In nucleotides, the CDR3 is TGTGCCAGCAGTTACGGGACTACCTACGAGCAGTACTTC. Translating it yields CASSYGTTYEQYF.